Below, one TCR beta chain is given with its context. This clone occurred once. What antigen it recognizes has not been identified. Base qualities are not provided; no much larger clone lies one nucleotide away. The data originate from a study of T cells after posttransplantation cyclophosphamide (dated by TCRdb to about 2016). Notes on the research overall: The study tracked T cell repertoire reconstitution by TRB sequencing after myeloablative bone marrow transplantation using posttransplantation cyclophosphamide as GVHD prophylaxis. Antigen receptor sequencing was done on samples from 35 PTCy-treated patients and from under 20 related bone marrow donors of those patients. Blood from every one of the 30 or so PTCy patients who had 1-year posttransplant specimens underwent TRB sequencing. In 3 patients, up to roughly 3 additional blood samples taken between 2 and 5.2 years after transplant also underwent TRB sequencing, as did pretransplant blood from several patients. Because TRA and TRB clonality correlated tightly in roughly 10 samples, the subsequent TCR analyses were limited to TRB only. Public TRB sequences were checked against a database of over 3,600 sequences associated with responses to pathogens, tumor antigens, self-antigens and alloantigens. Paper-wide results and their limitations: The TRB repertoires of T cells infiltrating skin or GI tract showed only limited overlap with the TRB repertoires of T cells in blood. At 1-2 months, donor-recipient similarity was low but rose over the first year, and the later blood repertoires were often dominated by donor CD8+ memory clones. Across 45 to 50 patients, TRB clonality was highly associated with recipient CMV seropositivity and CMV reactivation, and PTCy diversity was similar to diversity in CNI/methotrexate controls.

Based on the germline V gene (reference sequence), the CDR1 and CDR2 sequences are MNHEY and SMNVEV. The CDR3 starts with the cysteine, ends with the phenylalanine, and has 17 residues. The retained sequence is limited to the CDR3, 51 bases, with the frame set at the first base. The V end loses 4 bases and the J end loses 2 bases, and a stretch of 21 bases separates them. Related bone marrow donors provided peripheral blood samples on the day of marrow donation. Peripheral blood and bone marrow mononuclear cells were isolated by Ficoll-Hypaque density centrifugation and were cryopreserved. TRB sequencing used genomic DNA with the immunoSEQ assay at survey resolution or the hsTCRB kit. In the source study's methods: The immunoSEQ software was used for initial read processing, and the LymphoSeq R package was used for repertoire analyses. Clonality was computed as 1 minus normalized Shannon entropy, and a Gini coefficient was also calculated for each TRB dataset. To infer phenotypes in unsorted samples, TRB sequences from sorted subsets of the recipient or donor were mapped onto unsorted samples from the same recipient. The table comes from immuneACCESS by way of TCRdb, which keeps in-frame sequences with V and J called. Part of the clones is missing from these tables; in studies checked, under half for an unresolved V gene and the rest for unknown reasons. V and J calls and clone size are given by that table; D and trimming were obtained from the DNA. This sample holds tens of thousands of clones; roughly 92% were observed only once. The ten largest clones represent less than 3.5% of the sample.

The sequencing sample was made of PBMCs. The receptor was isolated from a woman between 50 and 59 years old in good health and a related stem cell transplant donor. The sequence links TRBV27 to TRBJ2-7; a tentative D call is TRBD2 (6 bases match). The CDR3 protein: CASSSGTVDYLPYEQYF. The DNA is TGTGCCAGCAGTTCCGGGACGGTGGACTACTTACCCTACGAGCAGTACTTC.